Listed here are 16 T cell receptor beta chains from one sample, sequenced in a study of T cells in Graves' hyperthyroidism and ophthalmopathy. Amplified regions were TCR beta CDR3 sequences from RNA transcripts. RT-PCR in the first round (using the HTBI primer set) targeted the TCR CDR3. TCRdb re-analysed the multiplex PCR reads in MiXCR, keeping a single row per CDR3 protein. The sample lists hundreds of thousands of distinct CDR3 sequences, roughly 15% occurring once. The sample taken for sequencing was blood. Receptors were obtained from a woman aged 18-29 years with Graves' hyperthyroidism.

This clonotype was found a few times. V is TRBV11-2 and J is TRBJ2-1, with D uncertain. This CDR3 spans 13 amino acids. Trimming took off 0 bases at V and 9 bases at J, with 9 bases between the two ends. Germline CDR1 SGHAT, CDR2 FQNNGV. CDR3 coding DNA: TGTGCCAGCAGCTTAGAACCTAGAAGTGAGCAGTTCTTC. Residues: CASSLEPRSEQFF.

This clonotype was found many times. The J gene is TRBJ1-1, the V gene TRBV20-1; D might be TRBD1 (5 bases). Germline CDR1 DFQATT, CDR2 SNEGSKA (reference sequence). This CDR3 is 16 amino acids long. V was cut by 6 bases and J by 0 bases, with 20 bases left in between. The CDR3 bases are TGCAGTGCCCCCGGGGGGGGAATCCCCATGAACACTGAAGCTTTCTTT. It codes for CSAPGGGIPMNTEAFF.

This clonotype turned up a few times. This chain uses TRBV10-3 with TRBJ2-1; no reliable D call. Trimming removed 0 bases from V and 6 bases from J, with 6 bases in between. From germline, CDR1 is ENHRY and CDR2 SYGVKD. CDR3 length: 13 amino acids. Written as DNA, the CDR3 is TGTGCCATCAGTGAGTCGGCTCTCAATGAGCAGTTCTTC. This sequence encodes CAISESALNEQFF.

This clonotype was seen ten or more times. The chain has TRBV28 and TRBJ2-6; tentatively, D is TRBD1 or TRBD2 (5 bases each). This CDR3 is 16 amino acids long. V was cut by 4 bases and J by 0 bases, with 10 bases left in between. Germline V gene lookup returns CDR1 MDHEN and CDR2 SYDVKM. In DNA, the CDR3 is TGTGCCAGCAGTTGGGACCTTTACTCTGGGGCCAACGTCCTGACTTTC. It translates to CASSWDLYSGANVLTF.

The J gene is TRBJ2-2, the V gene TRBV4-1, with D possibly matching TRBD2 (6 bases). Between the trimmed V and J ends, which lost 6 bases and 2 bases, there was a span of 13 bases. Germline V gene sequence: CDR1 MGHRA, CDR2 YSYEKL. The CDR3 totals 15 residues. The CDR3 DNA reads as TGCGCCAGCAGGGAAGGAGGGGTAAACACCGGGGAGCTGTTTTTT. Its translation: CASREGGVNTGELFF.

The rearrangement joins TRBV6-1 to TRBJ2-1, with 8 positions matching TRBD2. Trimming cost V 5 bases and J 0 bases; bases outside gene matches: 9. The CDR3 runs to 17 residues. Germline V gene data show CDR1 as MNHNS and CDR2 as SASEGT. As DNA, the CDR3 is TGTGCCAGCAGTCCGAGGCTTAGCGGGATCTCCTACAATGAGCAGTTCTTC. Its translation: CASSPRLSGISYNEQFF.

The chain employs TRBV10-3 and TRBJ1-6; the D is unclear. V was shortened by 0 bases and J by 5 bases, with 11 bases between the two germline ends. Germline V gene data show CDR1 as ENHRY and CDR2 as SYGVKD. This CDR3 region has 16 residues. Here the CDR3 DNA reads TGTGCCATCAGTGAGTCTAGAGGAAACAATAATTCACCCCTCCACTTT. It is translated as CAISESRGNNNSPLHF.

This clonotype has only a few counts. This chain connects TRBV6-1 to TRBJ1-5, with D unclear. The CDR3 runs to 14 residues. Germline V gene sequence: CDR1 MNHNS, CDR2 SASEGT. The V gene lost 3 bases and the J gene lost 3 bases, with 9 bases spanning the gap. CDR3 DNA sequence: TGTGCCAGCAGTGAGGACCGATACAATCAGCCCCAGCATTTT. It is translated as CASSEDRYNQPQHF.

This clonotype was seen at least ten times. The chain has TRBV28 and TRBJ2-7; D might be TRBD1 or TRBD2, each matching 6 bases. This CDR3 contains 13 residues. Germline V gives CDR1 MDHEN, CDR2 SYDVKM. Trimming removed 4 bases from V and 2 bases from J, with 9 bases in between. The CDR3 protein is CASSWGDTYEQYF. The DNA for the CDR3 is TGTGCCAGCAGTTGGGGGGACACCTACGAGCAGTACTTC.

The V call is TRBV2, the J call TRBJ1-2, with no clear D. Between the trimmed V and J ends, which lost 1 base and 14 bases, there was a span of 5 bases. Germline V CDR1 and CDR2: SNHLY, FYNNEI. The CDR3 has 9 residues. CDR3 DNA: TGTGCCAGCAGTGAAGGGACTACCTTC. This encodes CASSEGTTF.

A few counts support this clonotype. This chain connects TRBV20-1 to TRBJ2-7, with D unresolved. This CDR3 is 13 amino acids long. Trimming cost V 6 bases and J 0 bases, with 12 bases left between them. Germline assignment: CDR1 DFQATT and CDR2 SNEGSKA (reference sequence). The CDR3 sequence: CSAVARSSYEQYF. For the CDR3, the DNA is TGCAGTGCCGTCGCGAGGAGCTCCTACGAGCAGTACTTC.

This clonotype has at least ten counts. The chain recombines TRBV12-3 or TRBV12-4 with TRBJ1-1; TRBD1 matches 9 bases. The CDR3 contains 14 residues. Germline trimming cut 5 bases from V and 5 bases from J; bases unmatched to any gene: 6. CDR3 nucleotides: TGTGCCAGCAGTCTCCGGGACAGGGAGACTGAAGCTTTCTTT. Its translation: CASSLRDRETEAFF.

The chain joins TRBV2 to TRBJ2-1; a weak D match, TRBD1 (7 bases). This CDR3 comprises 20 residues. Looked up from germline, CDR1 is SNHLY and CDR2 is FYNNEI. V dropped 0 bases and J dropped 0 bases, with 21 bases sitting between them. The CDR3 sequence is CASSEARGMLQGSSYNEQFF. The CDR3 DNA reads TGTGCCAGCAGTGAAGCGCGGGGAATGTTACAGGGGAGCTCCTACAATGAGCAGTTCTTC.

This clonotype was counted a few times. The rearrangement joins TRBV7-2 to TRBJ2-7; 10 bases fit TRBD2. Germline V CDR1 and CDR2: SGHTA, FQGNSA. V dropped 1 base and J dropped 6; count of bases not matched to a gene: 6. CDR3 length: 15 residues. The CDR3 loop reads CASSLELAGSGEQYF. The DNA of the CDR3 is TGTGCCAGCAGCTTAGAACTAGCGGGATCAGGCGAGCAGTACTTC.

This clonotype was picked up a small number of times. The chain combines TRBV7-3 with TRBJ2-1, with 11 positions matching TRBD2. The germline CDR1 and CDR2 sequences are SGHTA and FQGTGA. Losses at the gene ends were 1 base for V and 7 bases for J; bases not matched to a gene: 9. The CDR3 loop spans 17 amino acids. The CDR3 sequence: CASSLIGTSGLGNEQFF. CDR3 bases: TGTGCCAGCAGCTTAATTGGGACTAGCGGCTTGGGGAATGAGCAGTTCTTC. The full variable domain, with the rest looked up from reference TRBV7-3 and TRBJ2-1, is GAGVSQTPSNKVTEKGKYVELRCDPISGHTALYWYRQSLGQGPEFLIYFQGTGAADDSGLPNDRFFAVRPEGSVSTLKIQRTERGDSAVYLCASSLIGTSGLGNEQFFGPGTRLTVL.

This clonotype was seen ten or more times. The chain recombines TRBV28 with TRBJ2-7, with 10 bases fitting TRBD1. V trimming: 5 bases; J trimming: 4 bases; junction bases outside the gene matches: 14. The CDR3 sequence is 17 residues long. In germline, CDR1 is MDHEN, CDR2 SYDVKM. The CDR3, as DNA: TGTGCCAGCAGTCCACTCGGACAGGGGGTAGTAGGGTACGAGCAGTACTTC. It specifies CASSPLGQGVVGYEQYF.